This T cell receptor beta chain is drawn from a study of CD8 T cells in ankylosing spondylitis. Study-wide results and caveats: A motif of 7 to 9 highly homologous TCR beta variants was seen as apparently characteristic of ankylosing spondylitis blood. Some motif variants had been reported before (in reactive arthritis synovial fluid and blood).

This clonotype turned up a few times. The antigen is undetermined. Library preparation for TCR beta used quantitative 5'-RACE with molecular barcodes. MiXCR was run by TCRdb on the 5' RACE reads, yielding one entry per CDR3 protein. Counted here are around 94,000 distinct CDR3 sequences, more than 8.5% occurring once; the ten biggest clones make up roughly 29%. The specimen was blood, either unsorted or a sorted T cell fraction (not recorded which). This TCR was sampled from a male donor with ankylosing spondylitis.

The CDR3 coding sequence is TGTGCCATAGGGGCAGGATCCTACGAGCAGTACTTC. Its protein product is CAIGAGSYEQYF. The chain joins TRBV7-9 to TRBJ2-7, with D tentatively TRBD1 (5 bases). The V gene's germline CDR1 is SEHNR and CDR2 FQNEAQ (reference sequence). Trimming took 10 bases from V and 1 from J, leaving 11 bases between them. The CDR3 spans 12 residues.